These 29 T cell receptor beta chains originate from one sample sequenced in a study of blood T cell repertoires in COVID-19. Using immunoSEQ multiplex PCR, the repertoire was profiled, and TCRdb retains in-frame clones only, with some absent. In the table there are about 270,000 clones, about 89% of which are singletons. Sequences were obtained from peripheral blood. These receptors originate from a man aged 50 or older with acute or convalescent COVID-19.

CDR3 nucleotide sequence: TGTGCCAGCAGTCCCGGACAGACAAATTCACCCCTCCACTTT. It specifies CASSPGQTNSPLHF. This sequence joins TRBV27 and TRBJ1-6; TRBD1 is a possible D gene (6 bases). The V and J ends lost 5 bases and 7 bases respectively, with 12 bases between them. Germline loops: CDR1 MNHEY, CDR2 SMNVEV (reference sequence). The CDR3 loop spans 14 amino acids.

V is TRBV15 and J is TRBJ1-5; D is perhaps TRBD1 (6 bases). The V end was cut by 0 bases, the J end by 6 bases, with 15 bases between. CDR3 size: 16 residues. CDR1 is LNHNV and CDR2 is YYDKDF in the germline V gene (reference sequence). In DNA, the CDR3 is TGTGCCACCAGCAGAGATGGGGGCATAAACGGTCAGCCCCAGCATTTT. Translated: CATSRDGGINGQPQHF.

The chain recombines TRBV19 with TRBJ1-4; 7 nucleotides agree with TRBD1. With 6 bases clipped from V and 1 base from J, the junction kept 2 bases outside the gene matches. Germline V gene sequence: CDR1 LNHDA, CDR2 SQIVND (reference sequence). This CDR3 is 14 amino acids long. The CDR3 nucleotides read TGTGCCAGTAGCAGGGGGATAACTAATGAAAAACTGTTTTTT. Encoded protein: CASSRGITNEKLFF.

This chain joins TRBV14 and TRBJ1-1; D remains ambiguous. Trimming pared 0 bases from V and 2 bases from J, leaving 4 bases between. This CDR3 is 13 amino acids long. Per germline, CDR1 SGHDN and CDR2 FVKESK. The CDR3 sequence: CASSQERNTEAFF. CDR3 nucleotides: TGTGCCAGCAGCCAAGAGAGAAACACTGAAGCTTTCTTT.

This clone was detected once. The chain links TRBV15 to TRBJ2-7; 9 bases are a match to TRBD2. From germline, CDR1 is LNHNV and CDR2 YYDKDF (reference sequence). The junction had 8 bases not matched to a gene; V was cut back by 0 bases and J by 2 bases. CDR3 length: 17 residues. CDR3 protein: CATSRDYGGGGTYEQYF. Here the CDR3 DNA reads TGTGCCACCAGCAGAGATTATGGCGGGGGGGGAACCTACGAGCAGTACTTC. The variable domain in full, with the rest retrieved from reference TRBV15 and TRBJ2-7, is DAMVIQNPRYQVTQFGKPVTLSCSQTLNHNVMYWYQQKSSQAPKLLFHYYDKDFNNEADTPDNFQSRRPNTSFCFLDIRSPGLGDTAMYLCATSRDYGGGGTYEQYFGPGTRLTVT.

This chain uses TRBV3-1 (or the pseudogene TRBV3-2) with TRBJ2-7; no definite D call. Germline assignment: CDR1 LGHDT and CDR2 YNNKEL (reference sequence). There are 14 residues in the CDR3. V lost 0 bases, J lost 1 base, and 7 bases lay in between. The DNA for the CDR3 is TGTGCCAGCAGCCAAGATCGGGTATCCTACGAGCAGTACTTC. Protein product: CASSQDRVSYEQYF.

This chain connects TRBV2 to TRBJ1-5; no definite D call. Germline V CDR1 and CDR2: SNHLY, FYNNEI. The V gene lost 3 bases and the J gene lost 4 bases, with 7 bases spanning the gap. The CDR3 totals 13 residues. The CDR3 reads CASSDRRNQPQHF. The CDR3, as DNA: TGTGCCAGCAGTGACAGGAGGAATCAGCCCCAGCATTTT.

The sample holds a few counts of this clone. The rearrangement joins TRBV9 to TRBJ2-1; 9 bases line up with TRBD2. The CDR3 spans 15 residues. Trimming removed 3 bases from V and 4 bases from J; junction bases left unmatched: 5. The germline gives CDR1 SGDLS, CDR2 YYNGEE. CDR3 nucleotide sequence: TGTGCCAGCAGCGCCTTTGCGGGGGGGTACAATGAGCAGTTCTTC. As protein: CASSAFAGGYNEQFF.

This chain joins TRBV19 and TRBJ2-3; D is possibly TRBD1 (5 bases). The V gene's germline CDR1 is LNHDA and CDR2 SQIVND (reference sequence). This CDR3 has 12 residues. V lost 5 bases to trimming and J lost 4 bases, with 7 bases between them. This CDR3 is CASSGAADTQYF. CDR3 bases: TGTGCCAGTAGTGGGGCGGCAGATACGCAGTATTTT.

This rearrangement joins TRBV6-5 to TRBJ1-4; the D is unclear. The ends were cut back, 6 bases at V and 0 bases at J, with 11 bases in the middle. The CDR3 is 15 residues long. Germline CDR1 MNHEY, CDR2 SVGAGI. The DNA of the CDR3 is TGTGCCAGCAGCCAACAACACGCAACTAATGAAAAACTGTTTTTT. It is translated as CASSQQHATNEKLFF.

This clone was seen more than once but under ten times. This chain joins TRBV7-9 and TRBJ1-2; D possibly corresponds to TRBD1 (6 bases). The CDR3 extends over 14 amino acids. Germline values: CDR1 SEHNR, CDR2 FQNEAQ (reference sequence). Trimming removed 1 base from V and 4 bases from J, with 10 bases in between. CDR3 DNA: TGTGCCAGCAGCTTAGGGACAGAAATCTATGGCTACACCTTC. Translating it yields CASSLGTEIYGYTF.

The chain joins TRBV6-5 to TRBJ1-5; TRBD1 aligns across 9 bases. There are 15 residues in the CDR3. Germline V lookup: CDR1 MNHEY, CDR2 SVGAGI. Germline trimming cut 6 bases from V and 4 bases from J; bases unmatched to any gene: 7. The DNA of the CDR3 is TGTGCCAGCAGGCCGGGACAGGGAACGAATCAGCCCCAGCATTTT. Its protein is CASRPGQGTNQPQHF.

The chain links TRBV10-3 to TRBJ1-6, with 7 nucleotides matching TRBD1. J was trimmed by 6 bases and V by 0 bases; bases with no gene match: 5. Germline CDR1 ENHRY, CDR2 SYGVKD. The CDR3 spans 16 residues. CDR3 sequence: CAISESGGQFNSPLHF. The CDR3 coding sequence is TGTGCCATCAGTGAGTCAGGGGGACAGTTTAATTCACCCCTCCACTTT.

The rearrangement uses TRBV19 and TRBJ1-1, with a possible D match to TRBD1 (5 bases). Trimming removed 7 bases at V and 6 bases at J, with 30 bases between. Germline V gives CDR1 LNHDA, CDR2 SQIVND (reference sequence). The length of the CDR3 is 18 residues. CDR3 DNA sequence: TGTGCCAGTATCTCATACAGGCGCCAGGGATCGTCTGGGGCTGAAGCTTTCTTT. Its translation is CASISYRRQGSSGAEAFF.

The chain has TRBV27 and TRBJ1-2; no clear D. The CDR3 is 14 amino acids. V lost 2 bases to trimming and J lost 1 base, with 8 bases between them. CDR1 and CDR2 (germline): MNHEY, SMNVEV (reference sequence). The CDR3 loop is CASSLREGNYGYTF. For the CDR3, the DNA is TGTGCCAGCAGTTTACGCGAGGGTAACTATGGCTACACCTTC.

The V call is TRBV30, the J call TRBJ1-4, with TRBD1 matching 8 bases. The CDR3 loop spans 17 amino acids. Germline V gives CDR1 GTSNPN, CDR2 SVGIG (reference sequence). Losses at the gene ends were 6 bases for V and 2 bases for J; bases not matched to a gene: 14. This chain's CDR3 is CACPVQGAEMTNEKLFF. The CDR3 coding sequence is TGTGCCTGTCCTGTTCAGGGGGCTGAAATGACTAATGAAAAACTGTTTTTT.

The gene calls are TRBV18 and TRBJ2-5; the match to TRBD2 covers 8 bases. Losses at the gene ends were 8 bases for V and 1 base for J; bases not matched to a gene: 3. The germline V gene has CDR1 KGHSH and CDR2 LQKENI. CDR3 size: 13 residues. The CDR3 coding sequence is TGTGCCAGCCTTCGGGGGGGCCAAGAGACCCAGTACTTC. This gives the protein CASLRGGQETQYF.

The chain carries TRBV12-3 or TRBV12-4 and TRBJ1-2; D gene uncertain. This CDR3 is 12 amino acids long. V was pared by 3 bases and J by 5 bases, with 7 bases between. CDR3 sequence: CASSFGGYGYTF. CDR3 in DNA: TGTGCCAGCAGTTTCGGAGGTTATGGCTACACCTTC.

The V and J genes are TRBV7-2 and TRBJ1-6, with D perhaps matching TRBD1 (5 bases). The germline gives CDR1 SGHTA, CDR2 FQGNSA. The CDR3 is 14 residues long. With 1 base removed from V and 11 bases from J, the gap between germline ends came to 12 bases. The CDR3 coding sequence is TGTGCCAGCAGCTTAGGCCAGGGAGGAACACCCCTCCACTTT. Translating it yields CASSLGQGGTPLHF. Filled out from reference TRBV7-2 and TRBJ1-6, the complete variable domain reads GAGVSQSPSNKVTEKGKDVELRCDPISGHTALYWYRQSLGQGLEFLIYFQGNSAPDKSGLPSDRFSAERTGGSVSTLTIQRTQQEDSAVYLCASSLGQGGTPLHFGNGTRLTVT.

V usage is TRBV7-8 and J usage is TRBJ2-1, with 9 bases aligning to TRBD2. The ends lost 5 bases at V and 4 bases at J; junction bases unmatched: 6. Germline V lookup: CDR1 SGHVS, CDR2 FQNEAQ. CDR3 length: 15 residues. CDR3 region: CASSLSGGFYNEQFF. In DNA form, the CDR3 reads TGTGCCAGCAGCCTCAGCGGGGGGTTTTACAATGAGCAGTTCTTC.

The chain joins TRBV7-6 to TRBJ2-7; TRBD1 agrees at 9 bases. The CDR3 spans 13 residues. In germline, CDR1 is SGHVS, CDR2 FNYEAQ. The V and J ends lost 6 bases and 1 base, in that order; junction bases with no gene match: 1. The CDR3 DNA sequence: TGTGCCAGCAGGACAGGGGGATCCTACGAGCAGTACTTC. Amino acid sequence: CASRTGGSYEQYF.

V gene TRBV19 combines with J gene TRBJ2-4, with TRBD1 matching over 7 bases. The CDR3 covers 14 residues. The germline gives CDR1 LNHDA, CDR2 SQIVND (reference sequence). With 4 bases clipped from V and 4 bases from J, the junction kept 4 bases outside the gene matches. The CDR3 is CASSTGQSKNIQYF. CDR3 bases: TGTGCCAGTAGTACGGGACAGAGTAAAAACATTCAGTACTTC.

This clone was detected a few times. The chain has TRBV9 and TRBJ1-1; the D gene is possibly TRBD1 (5 bases). CDR3 length equals 13 residues. From germline, CDR1 is SGDLS and CDR2 YYNGEE. The V and J ends lost 0 bases and 3 bases respectively, with 6 bases between them. For the CDR3, the DNA is TGTGCCAGCAGCGTAGGGGGGGACACTGAAGCTTTCTTT. Its protein is CASSVGGDTEAFF.

This clone has a single count. A junction end diverges from the germline sequence, so it may reflect a read error. The chain is built from TRBV12-3 or TRBV12-4 and TRBJ2-5; 7 nucleotides align to TRBD1. The CDR3 has 13 residues. CDR3 bases: TGTGCCAGCAGCTTTGGGACAGTGGAGAGCCAGTACTTC. This encodes CASSFGTVESQYF.

This rearrangement joins TRBV18 to TRBJ2-7, with TRBD1 matching 9 bases. V dropped 1 base and J dropped 3; count of bases not matched to a gene: 19. Germline V gene data show CDR1 as KGHSH and CDR2 as LQKENI. The CDR3 sequence is 20 residues long. In DNA form, the CDR3 reads TGTGCCAGCTCACCACGATCCGGCGGGACAGGGTACACCCTTCACTACGAGCAGTACTTC. Translated: CASSPRSGGTGYTLHYEQYF.

This chain links TRBV9 with TRBJ2-7; TRBD2 is a possible D gene (6 bases). The V and J ends lost 0 bases and 2 bases respectively, with 12 bases between them. The CDR3 loop spans 15 amino acids. Per germline, CDR1 SGDLS and CDR2 YYNGEE. The CDR3 coding sequence is TGTGCCAGCAGCGTAGCAGTCGGGGGACCCTACGAGCAGTACTTC. It specifies CASSVAVGGPYEQYF.

The chain employs TRBV19 and TRBJ1-5, with a tentative D call TRBD1 (5 bases). V lost 5 bases and J 11 bases, leaving 19 bases between the germline ends. This CDR3 contains 14 residues. Germline CDR1 and CDR2: LNHDA and SQIVND (reference sequence). The CDR3 reads CASSGAGGVTAQHF. The CDR3 nucleotides read TGTGCCAGTAGTGGGGCAGGTGGGGTCACGGCCCAGCATTTT.

The chain combines TRBV5-1 with TRBJ2-7; D might be TRBD1 (6 bases). Germline-derived CDR1 and CDR2 are SGHRS and YFSETQ. This CDR3 has 13 amino acids. Trimming took off 4 bases at V and 6 bases at J, with 14 bases between the two ends. The CDR3 DNA is TGCGCCAGCAGCCATGGTTCAGGGGCCGAGCAGTACTTC. Translation: CASSHGSGAEQYF.

The chain couples TRBV11-2 to TRBJ2-3; D is perhaps TRBD1 (5 bases). The CDR3 is 14 amino acids. Germline V lookup: CDR1 SGHAT, CDR2 FQNNGV. V dropped 3 bases and J dropped 4 bases, with 11 bases sitting between them. This CDR3 is CASSLTPRADTQYF. The CDR3 region has the DNA TGTGCCAGCAGCTTGACTCCCAGGGCAGATACGCAGTATTTT.